Sequencing of this T cell receptor (beta chain) was carried out in a study of cytomegalovirus exposure and HLA in healthy donors. Study results and caveats: The study found most TCR sequences rare, yet found some public TCRs in many donors. A previous analysis found most TCR beta V segments productive roughly 87% or roughly 30% of the time.

On this clone itself: What it binds is not known.

The PCR made use of 60 Vbeta and 13 Jbeta primers. The authors' processing: Some 80 million unique TCR beta chains, roughly 10 million shared, were counted in a later analysis. The protocol was immunoSEQ multiplex PCR, while the TCRdb copy is restricted to in-frame clones and leaves out a portion. The V and J calls and the clone size are those of that table, but D and trimming were determined from the DNA. The sample has some 210,000 clones, about 90% seen once. This CDR3 has 15 residues. CDR1 is MNHEY and CDR2 is SMNVEV in the germline V gene (reference sequence). V was clipped by 7 bases and J by 1 base, with 17 bases between them.

The TCR originated in a man younger than 45 in good health and CMV-seronegative. V usage is TRBV27 and J usage is TRBJ2-7; D might be TRBD1 (6 bases). Sequenced sample: PBMCs. The CDR3 DNA follows: TGTGCCAGCAAGGCAACCGGGACACCTTCCTACGAGCAGTACTTC. It codes for CASKATGTPSYEQYF.